This entry lists 29 T cell receptor beta chains sequenced from one sample in a study of regulatory T cells in long-lasting Graves disease (dated by TCRdb to 2020 to 2023). The protocol used for the library was multiplex PCR. TCRdb lists the instrument as Illumina HiSeq 4000. TCR beta libraries were built with iRepertoire HTBI primers and Arm-PCR amplification of CDR3 regions. The public sequencing data were trimmed at Q25 with fastp and processed into clonotypes with MiXCR by TCRdb, which kept only in-frame beta chains. Rows merge per CDR3 protein into single entries with the most common DNA and genes. The table for this sample lists about 310,000 distinct CDR3 sequences; 20% to 25% of them were counted only once. Jointly, the top ten make up roughly three fifths of the sample. The sample's time point label is to be understood as: persistent/refractory GD, antithyroid drugs over 5 years with positive TRAb. For both TCR sequencing and RNA sequencing, RNA was extracted from PBMCs using TRIzol.

The sample here was peripheral blood mononuclear cells (PBMCs), taken when the disease was refractory, from a patient treated with antithyroid drugs. These receptors all stem from a female donor with Graves disease.

This rearrangement joins TRBV6-1 to TRBJ1-1; no definite D call. The CDR3 contains 14 residues. The V end lost 6 bases, the J end lost 6 bases, and 17 bases lay between the germline ends. The germline V gene has CDR1 MNHNS and CDR2 SASEGT. The CDR3 nucleotides read TGTGCCAGCAGACTCGCAAGGTTCTCCTCTGAAGCTTTCTTT. It yields the protein CASRLARFSSEAFF.

The chain links TRBV11-2 to TRBJ2-1; possibly TRBD2 for D (5 bases). From germline, CDR1 is SGHAT and CDR2 FQNNGV. There are 15 residues in the CDR3. Trimming pared 2 bases from V and 0 bases from J, leaving 8 bases between. The CDR3 region is CASSLLAPSYNEQFF. CDR3 sequence (DNA): TGTGCCAGCAGCTTACTAGCACCCTCCTACAATGAGCAGTTCTTC.

V usage is TRBV20-1 and J usage is TRBJ2-7, with D maybe TRBD2 (6 bases). V was pared by 5 bases and J by 1 base, with 18 bases between. Germline CDR1 reads DFQATT; CDR2 reads SNEGSKA (reference sequence). The CDR3 extends over 15 amino acids. In DNA form, the CDR3 reads TGCAGTGCTGCAACAACTAGCCGCCGTTCCTACGAGCAGTACTTC. Translated, it gives CSAATTSRRSYEQYF.

The rearrangement joins TRBV10-3 to TRBJ2-5; D unresolved. The CDR3 has 11 amino acids. The germline gives CDR1 ENHRY, CDR2 SYGVKD. Between the trimmed V and J ends, which lost 9 bases and 1 base, there was a span of 6 bases. CDR3: CAIRGQETQYF. The CDR3 nucleotides read TGTGCCATTCGAGGCCAAGAGACCCAGTACTTC.

The chain carries TRBV30 and TRBJ1-5, with a possible D match to TRBD1 (6 bases). The CDR3 is 15 amino acids. The V end was cut by 4 bases, the J end by 0 bases, with 13 bases between. The V gene's germline CDR1 is GTSNPN and CDR2 SVGIG (reference sequence). In DNA, the CDR3 is TGTGCCTGGACGTCGGACAGATATAGCAATCAGCCCCAGCATTTT. Encoded protein: CAWTSDRYSNQPQHF.

This clonotype was detected ten times or more. The chain has TRBV20-1 and TRBJ1-1; TRBD1 agrees at 7 bases. In germline, CDR1 is DFQATT, CDR2 SNEGSKA (reference sequence). The V and J ends lost 5 bases and 1 base, in that order; junction bases with no gene match: 7. The CDR3 sequence is 14 residues long. The CDR3 DNA reads as TGCAGTGCTTCCCCCGGGACAGCGAACACTGAAGCTTTCTTT. Its protein is CSASPGTANTEAFF.

This clonotype was picked up a small number of times. The chain recombines TRBV7-9 with TRBJ1-4; 7 positions agree with TRBD1. Unmatched junction bases numbered 7, after V lost 5 bases and J lost 4 bases. Germline CDR1 reads SEHNR; CDR2 reads FQNEAQ (reference sequence). CDR3 size: 15 residues. Written as DNA, the CDR3 is TGTGCCAGCAGCACCGACAGGGACGGTAATGAAAAACTGTTTTTT. Translation gives CASSTDRDGNEKLFF.

The V and J genes are TRBV2 and TRBJ2-3, with D hard to call. V gave up 7 bases and J gave up 0 bases, with 11 bases separating them. Germline V gives CDR1 SNHLY, CDR2 FYNNEI. There are 14 residues in the CDR3. CDR3 sequence: CASTRIESTDTQYF. The CDR3 coding sequence is TGTGCCAGCACCCGGATAGAGAGCACAGATACGCAGTATTTT.

J is TRBJ2-5 and V is TRBV4-1; possible D gene TRBD1, 6 bases. Trimming took 3 bases from V and 5 from J, leaving 13 bases between them. This CDR3 spans 14 amino acids. Germline V gene lookup returns CDR1 MGHRA and CDR2 YSYEKL. In DNA form, the CDR3 reads TGCGCCAGCAGCCATACAGGGCTGGAGGAGACCCAGTACTTC. This sequence encodes CASSHTGLEETQYF.

This clonotype appeared a few times. The rearrangement links TRBV9 to TRBJ2-2; no reliable D call. V lost 0 bases to trimming and J lost 6 bases, with 18 bases between them. CDR3 size: 17 residues. Per the germline V gene, CDR1 is SGDLS and CDR2 is YYNGEE. CDR3 protein: CASSVDAVLVGSGELFF. CDR3 bases: TGTGCCAGCAGCGTAGATGCGGTCCTTGTAGGTTCCGGGGAGCTGTTTTTT.

This clonotype was counted between two and nine times. The rearrangement joins TRBV4-1 to TRBJ1-5, with 7 bases aligning to TRBD1. The CDR3 runs to 15 residues. V was pared by 4 bases and J by 8 bases, with 11 bases of the junction left unmatched. CDR1 is MGHRA, CDR2 YSYEKL, per germline. The DNA for the CDR3 is TGCGCCAGCAGCCCAACAGACAGGGAGATTAAGCCCCAGCATTTT. This sequence encodes CASSPTDREIKPQHF.

This clonotype was picked up many times. The rearrangement joins TRBV6-1 to TRBJ2-2, with 14 bases matching TRBD2. The CDR3 runs to 16 residues. Germline lookup yields CDR1 MNHNS and CDR2 SASEGT. V shed 5 bases and J 4 bases; nucleotides not matched to a gene: 3. The CDR3 sequence: CASSPGTSGSTGELFF. As DNA, the CDR3 is TGTGCCAGCAGTCCGGGGACTAGCGGGAGCACCGGGGAGCTGTTTTTT.

In its sample, this clonotype was seen a few times. The V call is TRBV27, the J call TRBJ2-7, with D perhaps matching TRBD1 or TRBD2 (5 bases each). The CDR3 runs to 15 residues. CDR1 MNHEY and CDR2 SMNVEV come from the germline V gene (reference sequence). V lost 6 bases to trimming and J lost 0 bases, with 15 bases between them. The CDR3 reads CASSPGTESSYEQYF. CDR3 nucleotides: TGTGCCAGCAGCCCCGGGACGGAAAGCTCCTACGAGCAGTACTTC.

This clonotype has a handful of counts. J is TRBJ2-3 and V is TRBV18; D possibly corresponds to TRBD1 (6 bases). Looked up from germline, CDR1 is KGHSH and CDR2 is LQKENI. CDR3 length: 16 residues. Trimming removed 5 bases from V and 2 bases from J, with 17 bases in between. CDR3 residues: CASSDWNRDSTDTQYF. As DNA, the CDR3 is TGTGCCAGCTCAGATTGGAACAGGGATTCCACAGATACGCAGTATTTT.

This clonotype appeared many times. V is TRBV18 and J is TRBJ2-5; D is possibly TRBD2 (5 bases). Germline-derived CDR1 and CDR2 are KGHSH and LQKENI. Trimming shortened V by 4 bases and J by 1 base, and 10 bases separated the two germline ends. This CDR3 contains 14 residues. The CDR3 region is CASSQRSSQETQYF. As DNA, the CDR3 is TGTGCCAGCTCACAGCGGTCGAGCCAAGAGACCCAGTACTTC. Based on the CDR3 plus reference TRBV18 and TRBJ2-5, the full variable domain is NAGVMQNPRHLVRRRGQEARLRCSPMKGHSHVYWYRQLPEEGLKFMVYLQKENIIDESGMPKERFSAEFPKEGPSILRIQQVVRGDSAAYFCASSQRSSQETQYFGPGTRLLVL.

The sample holds many counts of this clonotype. The V call is TRBV11-2, the J call TRBJ2-4, with D possibly being TRBD1 (6 bases). Trimming cost V 5 bases and J 5 bases, with 16 bases left between them. Germline CDR1 and CDR2: SGHAT and FQNNGV. CDR3 length: 15 amino acids. The CDR3 region has the DNA TGTGCCAGCAGCCCAGGGGCCGGAGGCGAAAACATTCAGTACTTC. Translating it yields CASSPGAGGENIQYF.

This clonotype turned up a few times. The gene calls are TRBV6-1 and TRBJ1-2; no clear D. The V gene's germline CDR1 is MNHNS and CDR2 SASEGT. This CDR3 is built from 11 residues. V shed 7 bases and J shed 3 bases, with 6 bases lying between them. The CDR3 is CASMVDYGYTF. Here the CDR3 DNA reads TGTGCCAGCATGGTGGACTATGGCTACACCTTC.

This chain uses TRBV20-1 with TRBJ2-3; D is unclear. The germline CDR1 and CDR2 sequences are DFQATT and SNEGSKA (reference sequence). V lost 3 bases and J lost 3, with 1 base in between. There are 10 residues in the CDR3. The CDR3 DNA reads TGCAGTGCTAGTACAGATACGCAGTATTTT. This sequence encodes CSASTDTQYF.

This clonotype has just a few counts. The chain employs TRBV29-1 and TRBJ2-5; 7 bases fit TRBD1. V shed 8 bases and J 1 base; nucleotides not matched to a gene: 7. Germline V gene data show CDR1 as SQVTM and CDR2 as ANQGSEA. The CDR3 totals 13 residues. This CDR3 is CSTWDSLQETQYF. CDR3 in DNA: TGCAGCACATGGGACAGCCTCCAAGAGACCCAGTACTTC. The full variable domain, its missing parts supplied by reference TRBV29-1 and TRBJ2-5, is SAVISQKPSRDICQRGTSLTIQCQVDSQVTMMFWYRQQPGQSLTLIATANQGSEATYESGFVIDKFPISRPNLTFSTLTVSNMSPEDSSIYLCSTWDSLQETQYFGPGTRLLVL.

This clonotype has more than one count but fewer than ten. Likely a read error: the CDR3 ends without its conserved phenylalanine or tryptophan. V is TRBV15 and J is TRBJ1-2, with D hard to call. Between the trimmed V and J ends, which lost 6 bases and 2 bases, there was a span of 16 bases. Germline CDR1 LNHNV, CDR2 YYDKDF (reference sequence). CDR3 length: 15 residues. The CDR3 coding sequence is TGTGCCACCAGTGAATTTGACGCTGCAAACTATGGCTACACCCTC. Its protein product is CATSEFDAANYGYTL.

The table lists this clonotype with a few counts. The chain is built from TRBV29-1 and TRBJ1-1, with 9 bases fitting TRBD1. J was trimmed by 3 bases and V by 7 bases; bases with no gene match: 6. The CDR3 loop spans 13 amino acids. CDR1 is SQVTM, CDR2 ANQGSEA, per germline. The CDR3 DNA follows: TGCAGCGCCACCGGACAGGGGTACACTGAAGCTTTCTTT. Its protein is CSATGQGYTEAFF. Variable domain in full (rest from reference TRBV29-1 and TRBJ1-1): SAVISQKPSRDICQRGTSLTIQCQVDSQVTMMFWYRQQPGQSLTLIATANQGSEATYESGFVIDKFPISRPNLTFSTLTVSNMSPEDSSIYLCSATGQGYTEAFFGQGTRLTVV.

This clonotype was counted between two and nine times. The V and J genes are TRBV30 and TRBJ2-7; 11 positions agree with TRBD2. With 2 bases clipped from V and 2 bases from J, the junction kept 2 bases outside the gene matches. Germline CDR1 reads GTSNPN; CDR2 reads SVGIG (reference sequence). The CDR3 covers 14 residues. This CDR3 reads CAWSPTSGTYEQYF. DNA of the CDR3: TGTGCCTGGAGTCCGACTAGCGGGACCTACGAGCAGTACTTC.

In the case of this clonotype: A much larger clone is a single base away; this may be a read error. V and J are TRBV6-1 and TRBJ1-1; 7 bases fit TRBD1. The germline V gene encodes CDR1 MNHNS and CDR2 SASEGT. The CDR3 covers 15 residues. V was pared by 3 bases and J by 1 base, with 5 bases of the junction left unmatched. This chain's CDR3 is CASSDRGQSNTEAFF. The CDR3 nucleotides read TGTGCCAGCAGTGATAGGGGACAGTCGAACACTGAAGCTTTCTTT.

The V gene is TRBV5-6, the J gene TRBJ1-3; weak D call: TRBD1 (5 bases). Trimming took 3 bases from V and 2 from J, leaving 12 bases between them. The length of the CDR3 is 15 residues. CDR1 SGHDT and CDR2 YYEEEE come from the germline V gene. DNA of the CDR3: TGTGCCAGCAGCTCGGGACCAGGGCCTGGAAACACCATATATTTT. Amino acids: CASSSGPGPGNTIYF.

The V gene is TRBV6-9, the J gene TRBJ2-1; 10 positions agree with TRBD2. The trim removed 3 bases at V and 3 bases at J, leaving 5 bases unmatched. CDR3 length equals 16 residues. Germline V lookup: CDR1 MNHGY, CDR2 SVAAGI. In DNA, the CDR3 is TGTGCCAGCAGTTACCAACTAGCGGGGATCTACAATGAGCAGTTCTTC. It translates to CASSYQLAGIYNEQFF.

In this sample, this clonotype turned up many times. The rearrangement links TRBV11-2 to TRBJ1-5, with a possible D match to TRBD1 (5 bases). V was trimmed by 1 base and J by 2 bases, leaving 18 bases between them. This CDR3 is built from 18 residues. In germline, CDR1 is SGHAT, CDR2 FQNNGV. The CDR3 here is CASSLGASGSEGNQPQHF. Written as DNA, the CDR3 is TGTGCCAGCAGCTTAGGCGCGTCAGGGTCCGAGGGCAATCAGCCCCAGCATTTT.

The chain carries TRBV27 and TRBJ2-7; D is possibly TRBD1 or TRBD2 (5 bases each). Germline lookup yields CDR1 MNHEY and CDR2 SMNVEV (reference sequence). Trimming shortened V by 7 bases and J by 4 bases, and 14 bases separated the two germline ends. The CDR3 totals 13 residues. CDR3 residues: CASKRAGMYEQYF. As DNA, the CDR3 is TGTGCCAGCAAGAGGGCAGGGATGTACGAGCAGTACTTC.

This clonotype was counted many times. The chain joins TRBV7-2 to TRBJ2-5; perhaps TRBD2 as D (7 bases). Germline assignment: CDR1 SGHTA and CDR2 FQGNSA. V lost 5 bases and J lost 3, with 16 bases in between. This CDR3 region has 15 residues. The CDR3 DNA sequence: TGTGCCAGCAGCCCTCGGGGGGCCAGGGAAGAGACCCAGTACTTC. Protein: CASSPRGAREETQYF. Looking up the rest from reference TRBV7-2 and TRBJ2-5 gives the full variable domain: GAGVSQSPSNKVTEKGKDVELRCDPISGHTALYWYRQSLGQGLEFLIYFQGNSAPDKSGLPSDRFSAERTGGSVSTLTIQRTQQEDSAVYLCASSPRGAREETQYFGPGTRLLVL.

This clonotype was counted ten times or more. The rearrangement joins TRBV30 to TRBJ1-2, with D hard to call. CDR1 and CDR2 (germline): GTSNPN, SVGIG (reference sequence). V was trimmed by 6 bases and J by 8 bases, leaving 19 bases between them. The CDR3 length is 13 residues. The CDR3 DNA sequence: TGTGCCTGCTCTCCTGGCCACCCGGAAGGCTACACCTTC. Translated: CACSPGHPEGYTF.